This T cell receptor (beta chain) was found in a study of molecular identifiers for immune sequencing clone quantification. The study's findings and limits: Investigators reportedly could detect spiked Jurkat TCR RNA from one cell among about a million naive cells.

The CDR3 is 13 residues long. Germline V gene data show CDR1 as SGHAT and CDR2 as FQNNGV. The V segment lost 5 bases and the J segment 5 bases; nucleotides outside the gene matches: 5. Each CDR3 protein is one row after TCRdb ran MiXCR on the PCR reads. The sample contains 37,000 or so distinct CDR3 sequences, approximately 17% of which appear only once. On this clonotype itself: The antigen remains unidentified.

The V gene is TRBV11-2, the J gene TRBJ2-7, with TRBD1 matching 8 bases. This receptor was taken from a human donor in good health. Some libraries in this study had Jurkat cell RNA spiked in. What was sequenced was naive CD8+ T cells from blood, with Jurkat cell RNA spiked in. As for subset: FACS-sorted CD8+CD4-CCR7+CD45RA+ naive T cells. In DNA form, the CDR3 reads TGTGCCAGCAGCACTCAGACAGGGGACGAGCAGTACTTC. It specifies CASSTQTGDEQYF.